The 9 T cell receptor beta chains given below trace back to one sample, sequenced in a study of shared clonotypes between healthy human individuals. Profiling relied on immunoSEQ multiplex PCR, and the TCRdb table lists in-frame clones only, not all of them. Of millions of clones listed, roughly 91% were seen once; the top ten hold more than 1.5%. Naive CD8 cells comprised CD45RO-negative, CCR7-positively selected cells, excluding terminally differentiated effector memory CD45RA+ cells. Input material: naive CD8+ T cells from PBMCs. The source is a man younger than 35 in good health. Some clones in this sample may be carry-over from other donors' samples.

The V and J genes are TRBV7-8 and TRBJ2-7, with no clear D. Looked up from germline, CDR1 is SGHVS and CDR2 is FQNEAQ. V was pared by 5 bases and J by 2 bases, with 4 bases between. The CDR3 is 11 amino acids. CDR3 DNA: TGTGCCAGCAGCATTACCTACGAGCAGTACTTC. Its translation is CASSITYEQYF.

J is TRBJ2-3 and V is TRBV27; perhaps TRBD2 as D (6 bases). Germline CDR1 and CDR2: MNHEY and SMNVEV (reference sequence). The CDR3 is 16 amino acids. V was shortened by 3 bases and J by 3 bases, with 16 bases between the two germline ends. For the CDR3, the DNA is TGTGCCAGCAGTTTTGCCGCGGGGATGGTAACAGATACGCAGTATTTT. Its protein is CASSFAAGMVTDTQYF.

The chain couples TRBV14 to TRBJ2-1, with TRBD2 matching over 12 bases. CDR3 length equals 15 residues. V shed 0 bases and J 15 bases; nucleotides not matched to a gene: 9. The germline CDR1 and CDR2 sequences are SGHDN and FVKESK. CDR3 nucleotide sequence: TGTGCCAGCAGCCAAGATTTAACTAGCGGGAGGAGATGGTTCTTC. Translation: CASSQDLTSGRRWFF.

V gene TRBV5-1 combines with J gene TRBJ2-5; no clear D gene. Deletions cut 2 bases from V and 4 bases from J, with 18 bases between. The CDR3 is made up of 16 amino acids. CDR1 and CDR2 from the germline V gene are SGHRS and YFSETQ. The CDR3 nucleotides are TGCGCCAGCAGCTTAGACCGGGCCGATACCATAGAGACCCAGTACTTC. Encoded protein: CASSLDRADTIETQYF.

The chain carries TRBV27 and TRBJ2-5; D call uncertain. Germline assignment: CDR1 MNHEY and CDR2 SMNVEV (reference sequence). The ends were cut back, 5 bases at V and 5 bases at J, with 15 bases in the middle. The CDR3 is made up of 14 amino acids. The CDR3 here is CASSPAGPWETQYF. Here the CDR3 DNA reads TGTGCCAGCAGTCCGGCTGGGCCCTGGGAGACCCAGTACTTC.

CDR3 coding DNA: TGTGCCAGCAGTCCCTCTTTTACCAATGAGCAGTTCTTC. Translated: CASSPSFTNEQFF. The genes are TRBV27 and TRBJ2-1; D ambiguous. Germline V gene sequence: CDR1 MNHEY, CDR2 SMNVEV (reference sequence). This CDR3 spans 13 amino acids. V gave up 5 bases and J gave up 6 bases, with 11 bases separating them.

The rearrangement links TRBV5-1 to TRBJ2-3; 12 nucleotides align to TRBD1. This CDR3 comprises 21 residues. Trimming took 0 bases from V and 2 from J; bases not matched to a gene: 16. From germline, CDR1 is SGHRS and CDR2 YFSETQ. CDR3 sequence reads: CASSLDPGQGANEVTTDTQYF. The CDR3 DNA is TGCGCCAGCAGCTTGGATCCGGGACAGGGGGCGAACGAGGTAACCACAGATACGCAGTATTTT.

This chain links TRBV9 with TRBJ2-4; D may be TRBD2 (6 bases). This CDR3 is 13 amino acids long. V was trimmed by 3 bases and J by 7 bases, leaving 11 bases between them. Looked up from germline, CDR1 is SGDLS and CDR2 is YYNGEE. The CDR3 region has the DNA TGTGCCAGCAGCGGAAGGAGCGGGAACATTCAGTACTTC. Translated: CASSGRSGNIQYF.

This chain connects TRBV6-5 to TRBJ1-1, with 7 positions matching TRBD1. After removal of 5 bases from V and 8 bases from J, the junction contained 2 bases not matched to a gene. Germline V lookup: CDR1 MNHEY, CDR2 SVGAGI. The CDR3 consists of 11 residues. For the CDR3, the DNA is TGTGCCAGCAGTACAGGGGAAGAAGCTTTCTTT. Translation: CASSTGEEAFF.